These 8 T cell receptor beta chains were all obtained from the same sample, sequenced in a study of cytomegalovirus exposure and HLA in healthy donors. It was with 60 Vbeta and 13 Jbeta primers that the PCR ran. Method: immunoSEQ multiplex PCR; TCRdb's copy keeps in-frame clones and lacks some. The sample records about 120,000 clones, around 62% being singletons. Sequenced material: PBMCs. These receptors all come from a woman aged 40-49 years in good health and CMV-seropositive.

CDR3 sequence (DNA): TGTGCCAGCAGTCCTAGGATCCATGTTAGAAACACCATATATTTT. Amino acid sequence: CASSPRIHVRNTIYF. The rearrangement links TRBV9 to TRBJ1-3; D uncertain. Germline-derived CDR1 and CDR2 are SGDLS and YYNGEE. The CDR3 spans 15 residues. V was cut by 5 bases and J by 5 bases, with 17 bases left in between.

This clone came up a few times. Germline is not matched at one junction end, which may reflect a read error. J is TRBJ2-3 and V is TRBV5-8; possible D gene TRBD2, 7 bases. There are 15 residues in the CDR3. Germline V gene sequence: CDR1 SGHTS, CDR2 YDEGEE. The CDR3 nucleotides read TGCGCCAGCAGCCACAGGGACGGGAGGACAGATACGCAGTATTTT. Its translation is CASSHRDGRTDTQYF.

This clone is a singleton in its sample. The CDR3 DNA follows: TGTGCCAGCAGTGACTCGGATAGTGAGGGAAGGTCGGCTGGAAACACCATATATTTT. Translating gives CASSDSDSEGRSAGNTIYF. This chain uses TRBV6-4 with TRBJ1-3; D ambiguous. V was trimmed by 0 bases and J by 2 bases, leaving 20 bases between them. The CDR3 totals 19 residues. Germline V lookup: CDR1 MRHNA, CDR2 SNTAGT.

In this sample, this clone turned up once. The J gene is TRBJ2-2, the V gene TRBV28, with 11 bases matching TRBD2. Germline CDR1 is MDHEN and CDR2 is SYDVKM. The CDR3 is made up of 17 amino acids. V shed 10 bases and J 3 bases; nucleotides not matched to a gene: 13. This CDR3 is CATSGRGLADYTGELFF. The CDR3 bases are TGTGCCACGAGCGGGAGGGGACTAGCGGATTACACCGGGGAGCTGTTTTTT.

This clone was seen just once. V and J are TRBV25-1 and TRBJ1-1, with D unclear. CDR1 is MGHDK and CDR2 is SYGVNS in the germline V gene. The V end was cut by 10 bases, the J end by 0 bases, with 18 bases between. The CDR3 totals 15 residues. CDR3 loop: CATTITRLMNTEAFF. In DNA, the CDR3 is TGTGCCACCACTATCACAAGGTTAATGAACACTGAAGCTTTCTTT.

The chain recombines TRBV19 with TRBJ1-2; tentative D call: TRBD1 (5 bases). V gave up 2 bases and J gave up 3 bases, with 13 bases separating them. The CDR3 runs 15 residues. Germline V gene lookup returns CDR1 LNHDA and CDR2 SQIVND (reference sequence). Here the CDR3 reads CASSILGGTHYGYTF. The CDR3 DNA reads as TGTGCCAGTAGTATACTTGGAGGGACCCACTATGGCTACACCTTC. The variable domain in full, with the rest retrieved from reference TRBV19 and TRBJ1-2, is DGGITQSPKYLFRKEGQNVTLSCEQNLNHDAMYWYRQDPGQGLRLIYYSQIVNDFQKGDIAEGYSVSREKKESFPLTVTSAQKNPTAFYLCASSILGGTHYGYTFGSGTRLTVV.

The chain is built from TRBV6-6 and TRBJ2-3; 8 nucleotides agree with TRBD2. V lost 7 bases and J lost 2; bases outside the gene matches: 11. The CDR3 is made up of 16 amino acids. Germline V gene lookup returns CDR1 MNHNY and CDR2 SVGAGI (reference sequence). The CDR3 here is CASNLLSGDATDTQYF. The DNA for the CDR3 is TGTGCCAGCAACTTACTTAGCGGGGATGCCACAGATACGCAGTATTTT.

This clone was observed once. The chain uses TRBV7-6 and TRBJ2-2, with D perhaps matching TRBD2 (5 bases). V was pared by 1 base and J by 3 bases, with 6 bases between. Germline V gene sequence: CDR1 SGHVS, CDR2 FNYEAQ. This CDR3 contains 14 residues. In DNA, the CDR3 is TGTGCCAGCAGCTTAGGAGGGTACACCGGGGAGCTGTTTTTT. Its translation: CASSLGGYTGELFF.